The clone carrying this T cell receptor beta chain was counted a single time. These data come from a study of Ad26.COV2.S vaccination and SARS-CoV-2 variants. Treatment denoted: roughly 18 received Ad26.COV2.S at low or high dose, single or two shots; about five received placebo; per-sample allocation not given. Following the first vaccine or placebo injection, samples were taken on day 63. Produced via immunoSEQ multiplex PCR; TCRdb's table is partial and in-frame only. The table includes around 400,000 clones, 75% to 90% detected once. Germline V lookup: CDR1 MNHEY, CDR2 SVGEGT. V lost 5 bases and J lost 5; bases outside the gene matches: 4. This CDR3 comprises 15 residues.

This clonotype originated in a person aged 18-65 years who received the Ad26.COV2.S COVID-19 vaccine or a placebo. V usage is TRBV6-2 or TRBV6-3 and J usage is TRBJ2-7; 15 nucleotides align to TRBD2. The specimen was peripheral blood, collected in a trial of Ad26.COV2.S vaccine versus placebo. The CDR3 protein is CASSRTSGRADEQYF. The DNA of the CDR3 is TGTGCCAGCAGTCGGACTAGCGGGAGGGCCGACGAGCAGTACTTC.